This TCR beta chain was profiled in a study of blood T cell repertoires in COVID-19. About the study: Samples of COVID-19 (acute and convalescent) were obtained from the United States, Italy and Spain. PBMCs, B-cell-depleted T cells, or T cells were the source of the cDNA or gDNA that made up the material.

CDR1 is GTSNPN, CDR2 SVGIG, per germline (reference sequence). There are 11 residues in the CDR3. V lost 7 bases to trimming and J lost 2 bases, with 7 bases between them. Per the original methods: By means of reference gene primer amplification, nucleated cell counts were estimated. Measured with immunoSEQ multiplex PCR; TCRdb has only the in-frame clones, and not every one. Clonal size and the V and J genes are those of that table, whereas D and trimming came from the DNA. The sample holds roughly 200,000 clones, around nine tenths seen once. V gene TRBV30 combines with J gene TRBJ2-3; D remains unclear. The source material was peripheral blood. This receptor was identified in a middle-aged woman who had recovered from COVID-19. CDR3 region: CASSSTDTQYF. DNA for the CDR3: TGTGCCTCCTCTTCCACAGATACGCAGTATTTT. Variable domain in full (rest from reference TRBV30 and TRBJ2-3): SQTIHQWPATLVQPVGSPLSLECTVEGTSNPNLYWYRQAAGRGLQLLFYSVGIGQISSEVPQNLSASRPQDRQFILSSKKLLLSDSGFYLCASSSTDTQYFGPGTRLTVL.